The T cell receptor beta chain under discussion was sequenced for a study of Ad26.COV2.S vaccination and SARS-CoV-2 variants. Only in-frame clones appear in the TCRdb table, and some are missing; sequencing was by immunoSEQ multiplex PCR. The data show approximately 420,000 clones, roughly nine tenths seen once. Findings and caveats of the study: Reported findings describe substantial breadth in spike-specific CD8+ and CD4+ T cell responses following vaccination. Researchers reported similar non-spike TCR breadth in vaccine and placebo recipients.

As to this clone: Its antigen is unknown.

The length of the CDR3 is 13 residues. Trimming took 6 bases from V and 1 from J, leaving 9 bases between them. CDR1 SGHDN and CDR2 FVKESK come from the germline V gene. Regarding treatment: around 19 received Ad26.COV2.S at low or high dose, single or two shots; several received placebo; per-sample allocation not given. Samples came from day 63 after the first vaccine or placebo injection. The sequences come from peripheral blood, collected in a trial of Ad26.COV2.S vaccine versus placebo. The TCR comes from a person between 18 and 60 years old who received the Ad26.COV2.S COVID-19 vaccine or a placebo. The chain couples TRBV14 to TRBJ1-2; a weak D match, TRBD1 (5 bases). DNA of the CDR3: TGTGCCAGCAGTCCGGGACGTAACTATGGCTACACCTTC. It is translated as CASSPGRNYGYTF.